One and the same sample provided the 21 T cell receptor beta chains below, sequenced in a study of T cell responses to AZD1222 COVID-19 vaccine. Clones were read by immunoSEQ multiplex PCR, and TCRdb kept only the in-frame ones, dropping some. The sample yields over 120,000 clones, 70% to 90% seen once. Material: peripheral blood, obtained on day 0 of AZD1222 vaccination. The receptors were sampled from an adult in good health.

The CDR3 sequence: CASSLHSSEAFF. CDR3 sequence (DNA): TGTGCCAGCAGCCTCCACTCTTCTGAAGCTTTCTTT. V is TRBV11-2 and J is TRBJ1-1; the D is unclear. Germline V lookup: CDR1 SGHAT, CDR2 FQNNGV. The CDR3 is 12 residues long. Trimming removed 5 bases from V and 6 bases from J, with 10 bases in between.

J is TRBJ1-5 and V is TRBV30; D not resolved. Trimming shortened V by 0 bases and J by 5 bases, and 8 bases separated the two germline ends. The V gene's germline CDR1 is GTSNPN and CDR2 SVGIG (reference sequence). The CDR3 totals 13 residues. The CDR3 DNA sequence: TGTGCCTGGAGTGTAATGGCGGATCAGCCCCAGCATTTT. Translation gives CAWSVMADQPQHF.

The chain links TRBV7-2 to TRBJ2-3; perhaps TRBD1 as D (5 bases). Trimming pared 1 base from V and 2 bases from J, leaving 7 bases between. CDR3 length: 14 residues. Germline V gene sequence: CDR1 SGHTA, CDR2 FQGNSA. CDR3: CASSLGGATDTQYF. For the CDR3, the DNA is TGTGCCAGCAGCTTAGGGGGCGCCACAGATACGCAGTATTTT.

For this clone: Other DNA sequences within the sample encode an identical CDR3. The chain joins TRBV18 to TRBJ1-2, with TRBD1 as a possible D gene (6 bases). V was cut by 6 bases and J by 2 bases, with 10 bases left in between. This CDR3 comprises 13 residues. From germline, CDR1 is KGHSH and CDR2 LQKENI. CDR3 nucleotide sequence: TGTGCCAGCTCGCCAGGACAGAACTATGGCTACACCTTC. This encodes CASSPGQNYGYTF.

V and J are TRBV9 and TRBJ2-2; tentatively, D is TRBD1 or TRBD2 (6 bases each). The V end lost 1 base, the J end lost 6 bases, and 13 bases lay between the germline ends. Germline assignment: CDR1 SGDLS and CDR2 YYNGEE. The CDR3 totals 15 residues. CDR3 region: CASSVRLGGPGELFF. The CDR3, as DNA: TGTGCCAGCAGCGTACGACTAGGGGGGCCCGGGGAGCTGTTTTTT.

V and J are TRBV2 and TRBJ2-7, with TRBD2 identical over 12 bases. Germline trimming cut 4 bases from V and 4 bases from J; bases unmatched to any gene: 8. Germline assignment: CDR1 SNHLY and CDR2 FYNNEI. CDR3 size: 16 residues. The DNA for the CDR3 is TGTGCCAGCAGTGTAGGGACTAGCGGGCTCTTTTACGAGCAGTACTTC. It yields the protein CASSVGTSGLFYEQYF.

The chain combines TRBV12-5 with TRBJ2-2, with D possibly TRBD1 on 5 matching bases. Germline V gene data show CDR1 as LGHNT and CDR2 as FRNRAP. Trimming removed 1 base at V and 0 bases at J, with 6 bases between. The CDR3 has 15 amino acids. The CDR3: CASGLGRANTGELFF. Written as DNA, the CDR3 is TGTGCTAGTGGTTTGGGCAGGGCGAACACCGGGGAGCTGTTTTTT.

The V gene is TRBV7-9, the J gene TRBJ2-5; 12 positions agree with TRBD1. From germline, CDR1 is SEHNR and CDR2 FQNEAQ (reference sequence). The CDR3 loop spans 19 amino acids. V was pared by 5 bases and J by 5 bases, with 18 bases of the junction left unmatched. CDR3 sequence: CASSPGQGARKLLGETQYF. The CDR3 region has the DNA TGTGCCAGCAGCCCGGGACAGGGGGCGCGTAAACTTCTCGGGGAGACCCAGTACTTC.

The table lists this clone with a few counts. The rearrangement joins TRBV14 to TRBJ1-4, with D maybe TRBD1 (6 bases). Germline V gene sequence: CDR1 SGHDN, CDR2 FVKESK. CDR3 length equals 15 residues. The V end was cut by 4 bases, the J end by 5 bases, with 14 bases between. The CDR3 loop reads CASSLGTGWNEKLFF. In DNA form, the CDR3 reads TGTGCCAGCAGCCTGGGTACAGGGTGGAATGAAAAACTGTTTTTT.

The chain combines TRBV5-4 with TRBJ2-1; D is unresolved. Germline V gene data show CDR1 as SGHNT and CDR2 as YYREEE (reference sequence). The CDR3 spans 13 residues. The V end was cut by 2 bases, the J end by 8 bases, with 11 bases between. The CDR3 bases are TGTGCCAGCAGCTTCCTTATGGTCGATGAGCAGTTCTTC. This encodes CASSFLMVDEQFF. The whole variable domain, filled in from reference TRBV5-4 and TRBJ2-1, reads ETGVTQSPTHLIKTRGQQVTLRCSSQSGHNTVSWYQQALGQGPQFIFQYYREEENGRGNFPPRFSGLQFPNYSSELNVNALELDDSALYLCASSFLMVDEQFFGPGTRLTVL.

This chain links TRBV12-3 or TRBV12-4 with TRBJ2-5; perhaps TRBD2 as D (6 bases). This CDR3 is 13 amino acids long. V was trimmed by 4 bases and J by 2 bases, leaving 8 bases between them. In DNA form, the CDR3 reads TGTGCCAGCAGTTCCCGGGGGCAAGAGACCCAGTACTTC. Protein: CASSSRGQETQYF.

Relative to its sample, this clone is medium-sized. The chain recombines TRBV7-8 with TRBJ2-5, with D perhaps assigned TRBD1 or TRBD2 (5 bases each). This CDR3 comprises 15 residues. From germline, CDR1 is SGHVS and CDR2 FQNEAQ. Trimming took 5 bases from V and 1 from J, leaving 14 bases between them. Here the CDR3 DNA reads TGTGCCAGCAGCCTCGCCGGGACGGGCCAAGAGACCCAGTACTTC. This encodes CASSLAGTGQETQYF. Filled out from reference TRBV7-8 and TRBJ2-5, the complete variable domain reads GAGVSQSPRYKVAKRGQDVALRCDPISGHVSLFWYQQALGQGPEFLTYFQNEAQLDKSGLPSDRFFAERPEGSVSTLKIQRTQQEDSAVYLCASSLAGTGQETQYFGPGTRLLVL.

V and J are TRBV3-1 (or the pseudogene TRBV3-2) and TRBJ1-1, with D possibly being TRBD1 (5 bases). Between the trimmed V and J ends, which lost 4 bases and 1 base, there was a span of 13 bases. CDR1 and CDR2 from the germline V gene are LGHDT and YNNKEL (reference sequence). There are 15 residues in the CDR3. CDR3 amino acids: CASSPSEGTNTEAFF. CDR3 nucleotide sequence: TGTGCCAGCAGCCCAAGTGAAGGGACGAACACTGAAGCTTTCTTT.

The chain recombines TRBV10-3 with TRBJ1-4; D may be TRBD1 (6 bases). CDR3 size: 14 residues. Germline loops: CDR1 ENHRY, CDR2 SYGVKD. Trimming stripped 2 bases from V and 8 bases from J, with 12 bases between. CDR3 sequence reads: CAISEEGVREKLFF. CDR3 nucleotide sequence: TGTGCCATCAGTGAGGAGGGGGTGAGGGAAAAACTGTTTTTT.

The gene calls are TRBV3-1 (or the pseudogene TRBV3-2) and TRBJ2-3, with 9 bases identical to TRBD2. The ends lost 0 bases at V and 6 bases at J; junction bases unmatched: 4. There are 15 residues in the CDR3. The V gene's germline CDR1 is LGHDT and CDR2 YNNKEL (reference sequence). The CDR3 bases are TGTGCCAGCAGCCAAGATAGCGGGGGACTCGATACGCAGTATTTT. Its translation: CASSQDSGGLDTQYF.

The CDR3 reads CASSLAGYYEQYF. The CDR3 DNA follows: TGTGCCAGCTCGTTAGCGGGCTACTACGAGCAGTACTTC. The V and J genes are TRBV27 and TRBJ2-7; 7 nucleotides line up with TRBD2. This CDR3 is built from 13 residues. The V gene end was trimmed by 8 bases and the J gene end by 3 bases; junction bases not matched to a gene: 7. The V gene's germline CDR1 is MNHEY and CDR2 SMNVEV (reference sequence).

This clone was found once. The chain combines TRBV5-4 with TRBJ2-7; perhaps TRBD2 as D (5 bases). The CDR3 totals 12 residues. Germline CDR1 and CDR2: SGHNT and YYREEE (reference sequence). With 0 bases removed from V and 11 bases from J, the gap between germline ends came to 12 bases. This chain's CDR3 is CASSLESDGKYF. DNA of the CDR3: TGTGCCAGCAGCTTGGAGTCGGACGGGAAGTACTTC. Filled out from reference TRBV5-4 and TRBJ2-7, the complete variable domain reads ETGVTQSPTHLIKTRGQQVTLRCSSQSGHNTVSWYQQALGQGPQFIFQYYREEENGRGNFPPRFSGLQFPNYSSELNVNALELDDSALYLCASSLESDGKYFGPGTRLTVT.

This chain links TRBV24-1 with TRBJ1-3; D gene ambiguous. The germline V gene encodes CDR1 KGHDR and CDR2 SFDVKD. There are 15 residues in the CDR3. V was pared by 3 bases and J by 0 bases, with 8 bases between. In DNA, the CDR3 is TGTGCCACCAGTGATAACAGCTTCTCTGGAAACACCATATATTTT. Protein: CATSDNSFSGNTIYF.

The V gene is TRBV10-3, the J gene TRBJ1-3, with D tentatively TRBD1 (6 bases). CDR1 is ENHRY, CDR2 SYGVKD, per germline. This CDR3 has 14 residues. V lost 6 bases, J lost 1 base, and 10 bases lay in between. The CDR3 region is CAIRQGQSGNTIYF. The CDR3 nucleotides read TGTGCCATCAGGCAAGGACAGTCTGGAAACACCATATATTTT.

The chain couples TRBV2 to TRBJ2-1; 7 nucleotides align to TRBD2. The CDR3 is 15 amino acids. V lost 3 bases to trimming and J lost 5 bases; unmatched junction nucleotides: 7. The germline V gene has CDR1 SNHLY and CDR2 FYNNEI. CDR3 in amino acids: CASSEPGLNNNEQFF. In DNA form, the CDR3 reads TGTGCCAGCAGTGAGCCGGGACTAAATAACAATGAGCAGTTCTTC.

CDR3 bases: TGTGCCAGCAGTTTACGGGGATCGTATGGCTACACCTTC. It yields the protein CASSLRGSYGYTF. The rearrangement links TRBV28 to TRBJ1-2; D is unclear. Trimming left V 2 bases short and J 5 bases short, with 9 bases between. Germline values: CDR1 MDHEN, CDR2 SYDVKM. This CDR3 has 13 amino acids.